Listed below are T cell receptor beta chains from one sample, sequenced in a study of blood T cell repertoires in COVID-19. Using immunoSEQ multiplex PCR, the repertoire was profiled, and TCRdb retains in-frame clones only, with some absent. The data show about 180,000 clones, with about 85% seen just once and about 6.3% held by the top ten. Sequencing was carried out using PBMCs or T cells enriched from blood (not recorded which). These receptors were obtained from a man in his forties or fifties who had recovered from COVID-19. Both conserved end residues are part of each CDR3. The D gene is left open where the match is weak. Only part of the rows carry a size: once, few, many, or a class if the clone is expanded.

size,J,V,D,CDR3,DNA
.,TRBJ1-3,TRBV9,TRBD1,CASRGDRGMEGNTIYF,TGTGCCAGCAGGGGGGACAGGGGAATGGAGGGAAACACCATATATTTT
.,TRBJ1-2,TRBV28,TRBD1,CASSPRGLDRSLDGYTF,TGTGCCAGCAGTCCCCGGGGCCTGGACAGGTCGCTTGATGGCTACACCTTC
.,TRBJ1-1,TRBV6-5,.,CASSYINMNTEAFF,TGTGCCAGCAGTTACATAAACATGAACACTGAAGCTTTCTTT
.,TRBJ1-2,TRBV11-3,.,CASSSSGWVGF,TGTGCCAGCAGCTCCTCGGGTTGGGTCGGATTC
.,TRBJ1-6,TRBV6-5,TRBD1,CASSYSSGGISPLHF,TGTGCCAGCAGTTACTCATCAGGGGGCATCTCACCCCTCCACTTT
.,TRBJ2-3,TRBV19,TRBD2,CASSILTSGVSTDTQYF,TGTGCCAGTAGTATTCTGACTAGCGGGGTTAGCACAGATACGCAGTATTTT
.,TRBJ2-7,TRBV10-3,TRBD1,CAISPGDRGYEQYF,TGTGCCATCTCCCCCGGGGACAGGGGCTACGAGCAGTACTTC
.,TRBJ1-2,TRBV11-2,TRBD1,CASSYGQGRPYGYTF,TGTGCCAGCAGCTACGGACAGGGCCGACCCTATGGCTACACCTTC
.,TRBJ1-1,TRBV29-1,.,CSVGGGGTEAFF,TGCAGCGTTGGGGGGGGCGGCACTGAAGCTTTCTTT
.,TRBJ2-1,TRBV2,TRBD1,CASRDGTGYNEQFF,TGTGCCAGCAGGGACGGGACAGGATACAATGAGCAGTTCTTC
.,TRBJ2-1,TRBV10-1,TRBD1,CASSELLEVGTGLDEQFF,TGCGCCAGCAGTGAGTTGCTGGAGGTCGGGACAGGGTTGGATGAGCAGTTCTTC
.,TRBJ2-7,TRBV2,TRBD2,CASSEDAPGLKPYEQYF,TGTGCCAGCAGTGAAGATGCCCCGGGACTAAAGCCCTACGAGCAGTACTTC
.,TRBJ1-3,TRBV30,TRBD1,CAWSAKLQGAGNTIYF,TGTGCCTGGAGTGCGAAGCTACAGGGGGCTGGAAACACCATATATTTT
.,TRBJ1-2,TRBV7-9,.,CASSLGQNYGYTF,TGTGCCAGCAGCTTAGGGCAAAACTATGGCTACACCTTC
.,TRBJ2-1,TRBV5-5,TRBD2,CASSFSGRDNEQFF,TGTGCCAGCAGCTTTAGCGGGAGGGACAATGAGCAGTTCTTC
.,TRBJ2-1,TRBV4-1,.,CASSQGTIGEQFF,TGCGCCAGCAGCCAAGGGACAATCGGGGAGCAGTTCTTC
.,TRBJ1-5,TRBV6-5,TRBD1,CASGDSHSNQPQHF,TGTGCCAGCGGGGACAGTCATAGCAATCAGCCCCAGCATTTT
.,TRBJ1-5,TRBV10-2,TRBD1,CASSESRGSQPQHF,TGCGCCAGCAGTGAGTCCAGGGGGAGTCAGCCCCAGCATTTT
.,TRBJ1-2,TRBV4-1,.,CASSQPTAGFYGYTF,TGCGCCAGCAGCCAACCAACGGCCGGGTTCTATGGCTACACCTTC
.,TRBJ1-2,TRBV19,.,CASSTYSQAPGGYTF,TGTGCCAGTAGTACCTACTCACAGGCCCCCGGCGGCTACACCTTC
.,TRBJ2-1,TRBV29-1,TRBD1,CSVEMRQGATEQFF,TGCAGCGTTGAAATGCGGCAGGGGGCCACTGAGCAGTTCTTC
once,TRBJ1-5,TRBV5-6,TRBD1,CASSFWGPGQGNQPQHF,TGTGCCAGCAGCTTTTGGGGACCGGGACAGGGTAATCAGCCCCAGCATTTT
.,TRBJ2-7,TRBV6-5,TRBD2,CASSSHSGGQNYEQYF,TGTGCCAGCAGTTCCCACAGCGGGGGTCAAAACTACGAGCAGTACTTC
.,TRBJ2-1,TRBV6-2/TRBV6-3,TRBD2,CASSPRLAEGSYNEQFF,TGTGCCAGCAGTCCCAGACTAGCGGAAGGCTCCTACAATGAGCAGTTCTTC
.,TRBJ1-2,TRBV5-5,TRBD1,CASSLSGQDFNYGYTF,TGTGCCAGCAGCTTGTCCGGACAGGATTTTAACTATGGCTACACCTTC
once,TRBJ2-7,TRBV15,.,CATSRSQGEAEQYF,TGTGCCACCAGCAGGTCACAGGGAGAGGCCGAGCAGTACTTC
.,TRBJ2-2,TRBV6-1,.,CASSEIEDTGELFF,TGTGCCAGCAGTGAAATAGAAGACACCGGGGAGCTGTTTTTT
.,TRBJ1-4,TRBV28,.,CASGRGFNEKLFF,TGTGCCAGTGGTAGGGGTTTCAATGAAAAACTGTTTTTT
.,TRBJ2-2,TRBV5-5,.,CASSLVQGTGELFF,TGTGCCAGCAGCTTGGTTCAGGGGACCGGGGAGCTGTTTTTT
.,TRBJ1-2,TRBV19,TRBD1,CASSIPGTGAVNGYTF,TGTGCCAGTAGTATACCCGGGACAGGGGCAGTTAATGGCTACACCTTC
.,TRBJ2-3,TRBV12-5,TRBD1,CASGLGIQGAQVDTQYF,TGTGCTAGTGGTTTGGGCATACAGGGGGCGCAGGTAGATACGCAGTATTTT
.,TRBJ1-5,TRBV28,TRBD1,CASRPPGGHQPQHF,TGTGCCAGCAGACCCCCAGGGGGCCACCAGCCCCAGCATTTT
.,TRBJ2-7,TRBV28,.,CASSSPSAGENYEQYF,TGTGCCAGCAGTTCCCCATCCGCCGGAGAGAACTACGAGCAGTACTTC
many,TRBJ2-3,TRBV6-1,.,CASSESGLSTDTQYF,TGTGCCAGCAGTGAAAGCGGACTAAGCACAGATACGCAGTATTTT
few,TRBJ1-6,TRBV5-1,.,CASSLEGGYNSPLHF,TGCGCCAGCAGCTTGGAGGGAGGGTATAATTCACCCCTCCACTTT
.,TRBJ2-7,TRBV15,TRBD2,CATSSVGGVSEQYF,TGTGCCACCAGCAGTGTGGGGGGGGTCAGCGAGCAGTACTTC
.,TRBJ2-6,TRBV10-2,.,CASSQAGGANVLTF,TGCGCCAGCAGTCAGGCGGGGGGGGCCAACGTCCTGACTTTC
.,TRBJ2-2,TRBV6-5,TRBD1,CASLRGPNTGELFF,TGTGCCAGCCTCAGGGGGCCGAACACCGGGGAGCTGTTTTTT
many,TRBJ2-4,TRBV3-1/TRBV3-2,.,CASSQDRAQGGNIQYF,TGTGCCAGCAGCCAAGATCGGGCACAGGGGGGGAACATTCAGTACTTC
.,TRBJ1-1,TRBV18,.,CASSPGLNTEAFF,TGTGCCAGCTCACCAGGCCTGAACACTGAAGCTTTCTTT
.,TRBJ1-6,TRBV7-9,.,CASSSDSDNSPLHF,TGTGCCAGCAGCTCGGACAGTGATAATTCACCCCTCCACTTT
.,TRBJ1-2,TRBV6-6,.,CASSSPDSNYGYTF,TGTGCCAGCAGTTCCCCGGACAGTAACTATGGCTACACCTTC